The TCR beta chain described here comes from a study of radiation and T cells in renal cell carcinoma. At the level of the study: Nephrectomy followed 15 Gy stereotactic body radiation by 4 weeks.

The table came from immunoSEQ multiplex PCR; TCRdb's copy has only in-frame clones and leaves some out. The sample shows fewer than 55,000 clones, more than 80% of them seen only once. This clone appeared once. Time point here: blood 2 weeks post-SBRT. Documented treatment: 15 Gy SBRT to primary tumor, nephrectomy 4 weeks later. Serial blood draws occurred at baseline and 2 and 4 weeks post-SBRT. Germline CDR1 is SGHTA and CDR2 is FQGNSA. The ends were cut back, 0 bases at V and 5 bases at J, with 7 bases in the middle. The length of the CDR3 is 13 residues. The sequence derives from a woman in her 70s with renal cell carcinoma. The chain recombines TRBV7-2 with TRBJ2-5; D could derive from TRBD1 or TRBD2 (5 bases each). The material sequenced was blood, taken from a patient whose treatment included radiotherapy and nephrectomy. The CDR3: CASSLAGDETQYF. As DNA, the CDR3 is TGTGCCAGCAGCTTAGCGGGGGACGAGACCCAGTACTTC.